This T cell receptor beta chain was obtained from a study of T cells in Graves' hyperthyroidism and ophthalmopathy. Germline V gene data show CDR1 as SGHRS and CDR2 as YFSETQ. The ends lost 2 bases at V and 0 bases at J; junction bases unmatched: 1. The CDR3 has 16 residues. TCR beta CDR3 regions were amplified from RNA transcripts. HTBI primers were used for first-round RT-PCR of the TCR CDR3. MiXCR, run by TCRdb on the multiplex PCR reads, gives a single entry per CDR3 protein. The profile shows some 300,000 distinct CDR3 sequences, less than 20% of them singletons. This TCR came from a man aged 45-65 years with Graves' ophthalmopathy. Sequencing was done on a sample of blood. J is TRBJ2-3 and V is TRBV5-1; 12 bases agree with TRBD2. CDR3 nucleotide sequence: TGCGCCAGCAGCTTCGGACTAGCGGGGAGCACAGATACGCAGTATTTT. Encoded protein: CASSFGLAGSTDTQYF.